The following is a T cell receptor (beta chain) sequence with its context. Its target is unknown. The sample originates from a study of cytomegalovirus exposure and HLA in healthy donors. Regarding the study as a whole: Three of the chains that were CMV-associated were confirmed in vitro to be specific for CMV antigens. Cytomegalovirus status, reportedly, was diagnosed with high specificity and sensitivity by the classifier.

The assay was immunoSEQ multiplex PCR, and TCRdb's table has in-frame clones only and misses some. The sample gives over 150,000 clones, about nine tenths of which show up once; 4% to 5% is in the top ten. CDR1 MGHRA and CDR2 YSYEKL come from the germline V gene. V was pared by 2 bases and J by 4 bases, with 22 bases between. The CDR3 sequence is 18 residues long. The TCR sequence derives from a man younger than 35 in good health and CMV-seropositive. Sequencing was done on a sample of PBMCs. This chain joins TRBV4-1 and TRBJ2-3, with a tentative D call TRBD2 (6 bases). In DNA form, the CDR3 reads TGCGCCAGCAGCCAAAACAGTTGGCGGGAAGGTTTTGCAGATACGCAGTATTTT. Translating it yields CASSQNSWREGFADTQYF.